This is a list of T cell receptor beta chains from one sample in a study of cytomegalovirus exposure and HLA in healthy donors. Method: immunoSEQ multiplex PCR; TCRdb's copy keeps in-frame clones and lacks some. The table shows tens of thousands of clones, with about 79% occurring only once. The sample comprised PBMCs. The receptors were gathered from a female donor in good health and CMV-seronegative. CDR3s include the opening cysteine and the closing phenylalanine or tryptophan. The D gene is left open where the match is weak. Size tells how often a clone was seen (once, few, many) or the class of an expanded clone, and some rows leave it out.

v_call,d_call,j_call,clone_size,cdr3_aa,cdr3_nt
TRBV30,TRBD1,TRBJ2-3,-,CAWSVKGQGSDTQYF,TGTGCCTGGAGCGTAAAAGGACAGGGGTCAGATACGCAGTATTTT
TRBV2,-,TRBJ2-7,-,CASSEIGGDYEQYF,TGTGCCAGCAGTGAAATAGGGGGGGACTACGAGCAGTACTTC
TRBV28,TRBD1,TRBJ1-3,-,CASSGQGRNTIYF,TGTGCCAGCAGTGGACAGGGTAGAAACACCATATATTTT
TRBV6-1,-,TRBJ2-1,-,CASSLRSAVYNEQFF,TGTGCCAGCAGTCTAAGATCCGCCGTGTACAATGAGCAGTTCTTC
TRBV7-9,TRBD1,TRBJ1-4,-,CASNGEGGNEKLFF,TGTGCCAGCAACGGGGAAGGGGGCAATGAAAAACTGTTTTTT
TRBV6-1,-,TRBJ1-1,-,CASSAWGANTEAFF,TGTGCCAGCAGTGCGTGGGGAGCGAACACTGAAGCTTTCTTT
TRBV19,-,TRBJ1-1,-,CASSIQTEAFF,TGTGCCAGTAGTATACAGACTGAAGCTTTCTTT
TRBV30,-,TRBJ2-2,-,CAWSAPTVTGELFF,TGTGCCTGGAGTGCCCCGACAGTCACCGGGGAGCTGTTTTTT
TRBV10-2,-,TRBJ1-1,-,CASTYDIGGDTEAFF,TGCGCCAGCACTTACGATATAGGGGGGGACACTGAAGCTTTCTTT
TRBV7-2,TRBD2,TRBJ2-3,-,CASSSGLAGDTDTQYF,TGTGCCAGCAGTTCAGGCCTAGCGGGGGACACAGATACGCAGTATTTT
TRBV25-1,-,TRBJ2-3,-,CASRRTLLGTDTQYF,TGTGCCAGCAGACGGACTCTTCTAGGCACAGATACGCAGTATTTT
TRBV4-2,-,TRBJ2-5,-,CASSQEPLRETQYF,TGTGCCAGCAGCCAAGAACCACTTCGGGAGACCCAGTACTTC
TRBV19,TRBD1,TRBJ2-7,-,CASSKGQGFSYEQYF,TGTGCCAGTAGTAAGGGACAGGGCTTCTCCTACGAGCAGTACTTC
TRBV28,-,TRBJ1-2,-,CASSVSSPGYGYTF,TGTGCCAGCAGTGTATCTAGTCCCGGCTATGGCTACACCTTC
TRBV6-4,TRBD1,TRBJ2-1,-,CASSDSGGAYNEQFF,TGTGCCAGCAGTGACTCAGGGGGCGCGTACAATGAGCAGTTCTTC
TRBV2,-,TRBJ1-2,-,CASTEEGYGYTF,TGTGCCAGCACCGAGGAGGGCTATGGCTACACCTTC
TRBV13,-,TRBJ1-1,-,CASSLGQGGNTEAFF,TGTGCCAGCAGCTTAGGACAGGGTGGGAACACTGAAGCTTTCTTT
TRBV28,TRBD1,TRBJ1-2,-,CASSLWRGPANYGYTF,TGTGCCAGCAGTTTATGGAGGGGGCCAGCTAACTATGGCTACACCTTC
TRBV30,-,TRBJ2-7,-,CAWTLRGTNHGGQYF,TGTGCCTGGACGCTTAGGGGGACTAACCACGGAGGGCAGTACTTC
TRBV28,TRBD1,TRBJ2-7,-,CASTADRGPSYEQYF,TGTGCCAGCACTGCGGACAGGGGGCCCTCCTACGAGCAGTACTTC
TRBV6-5,-,TRBJ1-1,-,CASSYRRGGAEAFF,TGTGCCAGCAGTTACCGACGGGGGGGCGCTGAAGCTTTCTTT
TRBV6-5,-,TRBJ1-5,-,CASRTTGKGNQPQHF,TGTGCCAGCAGGACCACAGGGAAGGGCAATCAGCCCCAGCATTTT
TRBV7-2,TRBD2,TRBJ2-7,-,CASSLVGGLAGGEQYF,TGTGCCAGCAGCTTAGTGGGCGGGCTAGCGGGGGGCGAGCAGTACTTC
TRBV6-6,-,TRBJ2-7,-,CASSYRGYEQYF,TGTGCCAGCAGTTACCGGGGGTACGAGCAGTACTTC
TRBV7-9,-,TRBJ2-7,-,CASSSGTEQYF,TGTGCCAGCAGCTCCGGGACAGAGCAGTACTTC
TRBV4-1,-,TRBJ1-2,-,CASSQGPSSGYTF,TGCGCCAGCAGCCAGGGGCCATCGTCGGGCTACACCTTC
TRBV5-8,-,TRBJ1-6,-,CASSFGPGLKAPLHF,TGTGCCAGCAGCTTCGGTCCGGGTCTAAAGGCACCCCTCCACTTT
TRBV25-1,TRBD1,TRBJ1-4,-,CASSETRGLATNEKLFF,TGTGCCAGCAGTGAAACTAGGGGGCTGGCAACTAATGAAAAACTGTTTTTT
TRBV10-2,-,TRBJ2-4,-,CASNPSTGERAKNIQYF,TGCGCCAGCAACCCCAGCACCGGAGAACGAGCCAAAAACATTCAGTACTTC
TRBV29-1,-,TRBJ1-5,-,CSVVSTQGQPQHF,TGCAGCGTCGTATCGACACAGGGACAGCCCCAGCATTTT
TRBV6-5,-,TRBJ1-4,few,CASSYHPANEKLFF,TGTGCCAGCAGCTACCATCCGGCTAATGAAAAACTGTTTTTT
TRBV6-1,-,TRBJ2-3,-,CASSGPLAPPRDTQYF,TGTGCCAGCAGTGGACCGCTAGCGCCCCCCCGGGATACGCAGTATTTT
TRBV7-9,TRBD1,TRBJ1-1,-,CASSLLQGGYRMNTEAFF,TGTGCCAGCAGCTTATTGCAGGGGGGCTACCGGATGAACACTGAAGCTTTCTTT
TRBV9,TRBD2,TRBJ2-1,-,CASSVETSGAYNEQFF,TGTGCCAGCAGCGTAGAGACTAGCGGGGCATACAATGAGCAGTTCTTC
TRBV4-2,TRBD1,TRBJ2-5,-,CASSQESRGWETQYF,TGTGCCAGCAGCCAAGAGAGCAGGGGGTGGGAGACCCAGTACTTC
TRBV30,-,TRBJ2-5,-,CAWTAKEAQYF,TGTGCCTGGACAGCAAAAGAGGCCCAGTACTTC
TRBV5-6,TRBD2,TRBJ2-3,once,CASSLGLAGARSADTQYF,TGTGCCAGCAGCTTGGGCCTAGCGGGAGCAAGGAGTGCAGATACGCAGTATTTT
TRBV19,-,TRBJ1-5,-,CASIGQGNQPQHF,TGTGCCAGTATTGGTCAGGGAAATCAGCCCCAGCATTTT
TRBV7-9,-,TRBJ1-5,-,CASSPRWQVSNQPQHF,TGTGCCAGCAGCCCGAGATGGCAGGTTAGCAATCAGCCCCAGCATTTT
TRBV27,TRBD1,TRBJ1-6,-,CASSIWDSRNSPLHF,TGTGCCAGCAGTATATGGGACAGTCGGAATTCACCCCTCCACTTT